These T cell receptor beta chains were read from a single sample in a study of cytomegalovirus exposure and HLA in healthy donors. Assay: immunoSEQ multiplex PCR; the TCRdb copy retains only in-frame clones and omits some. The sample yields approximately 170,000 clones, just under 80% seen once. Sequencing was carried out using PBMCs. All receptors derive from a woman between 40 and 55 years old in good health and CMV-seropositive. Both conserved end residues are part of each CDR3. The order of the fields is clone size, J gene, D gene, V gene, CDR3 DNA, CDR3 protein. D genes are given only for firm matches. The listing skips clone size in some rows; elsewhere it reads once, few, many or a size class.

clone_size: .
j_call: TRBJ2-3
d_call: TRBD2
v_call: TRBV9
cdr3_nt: TGTGCCAGGATACCTCTAGCGGGGGGTTCTTCAGCAGATACGCAGTATTTT
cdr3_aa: CARIPLAGGSSADTQYF

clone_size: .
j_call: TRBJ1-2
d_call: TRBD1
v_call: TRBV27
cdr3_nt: TGTGCCAGCAGTTTTGACAGGGGATATGGCTACACCTTC
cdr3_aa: CASSFDRGYGYTF

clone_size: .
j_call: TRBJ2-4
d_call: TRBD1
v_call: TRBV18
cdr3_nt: TGTGCCAGCTCGACCGGGACAGGGTTGGGGGTCAAAAACATTCAGTACTTC
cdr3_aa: CASSTGTGLGVKNIQYF

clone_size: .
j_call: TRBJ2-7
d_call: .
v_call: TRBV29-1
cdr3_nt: TGCAGCGTTGTCCTCCTGGGAGCACTCCGCGACGAGCAGTACTTC
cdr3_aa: CSVVLLGALRDEQYF

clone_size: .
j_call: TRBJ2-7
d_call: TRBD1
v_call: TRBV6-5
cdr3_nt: TGTGCCAGCAGTTCGCCGGGACAGGGTTCCTACGAGCAGTACTTC
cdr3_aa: CASSSPGQGSYEQYF

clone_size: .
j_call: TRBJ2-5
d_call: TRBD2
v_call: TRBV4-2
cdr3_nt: TGTGCCAGCAGCTTTCCCGGTGGGGCTAGCGGGGGGATAGAGACCCAGTACTTC
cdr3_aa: CASSFPGGASGGIETQYF

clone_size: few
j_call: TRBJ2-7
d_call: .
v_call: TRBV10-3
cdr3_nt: TGTGCCATCGGAGGGGGGGGCAGCTACGAGCAGTACTTC
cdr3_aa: CAIGGGGSYEQYF

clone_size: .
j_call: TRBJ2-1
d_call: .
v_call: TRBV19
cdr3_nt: TGTGCCAGTAGTACTAGAACAAATGAGCAGTTCTTC
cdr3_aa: CASSTRTNEQFF

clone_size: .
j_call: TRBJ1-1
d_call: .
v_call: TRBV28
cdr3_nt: TGTGCCAGCAGCGAATGGAGGGGTACTGAAGCTTTCTTT
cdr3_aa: CASSEWRGTEAFF

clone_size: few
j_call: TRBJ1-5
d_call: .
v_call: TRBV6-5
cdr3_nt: TGTGCCAGCAGTTACTCTCCGAATCAGCCCCAGCATTTT
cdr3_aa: CASSYSPNQPQHF

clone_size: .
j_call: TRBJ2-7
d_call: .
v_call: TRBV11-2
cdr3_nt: TGTGCCAGCAGCTTAGAACCCGGACAGCCTCGCTACGAGCAGTACTTC
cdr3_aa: CASSLEPGQPRYEQYF

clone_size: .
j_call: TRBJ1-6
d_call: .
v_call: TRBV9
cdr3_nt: TGTGCCAGCAGCGTAGTCGGGTCGAATTCACCCCTCCACTTT
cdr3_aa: CASSVVGSNSPLHF

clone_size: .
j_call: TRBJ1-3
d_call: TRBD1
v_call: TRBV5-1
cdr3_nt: TGCGCCAGCAGCAAAGAAGGACAGGCCTCTGGAAACACCATATATTTT
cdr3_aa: CASSKEGQASGNTIYF

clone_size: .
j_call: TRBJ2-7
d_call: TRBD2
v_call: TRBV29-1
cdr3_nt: TGCAGCGTTGAAATGCCGGGGGGCTCCTACGAGCAGTACTTC
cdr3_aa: CSVEMPGGSYEQYF

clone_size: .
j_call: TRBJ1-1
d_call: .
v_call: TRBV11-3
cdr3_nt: TGTGCCAGCAGCTTAAGCTACTACACTGAAGCTTTCTTT
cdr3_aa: CASSLSYYTEAFF

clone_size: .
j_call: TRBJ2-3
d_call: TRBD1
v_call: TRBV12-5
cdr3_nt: TGTGCTAGTGGTTTGGGGCAGGGGGCGGCAGATACGCAGTATTTT
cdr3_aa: CASGLGQGAADTQYF

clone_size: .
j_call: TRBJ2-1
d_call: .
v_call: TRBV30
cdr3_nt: TGTGCCTGGAGTGGGTTAGAAGGGGGTGAGCAGTTCTTC
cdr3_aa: CAWSGLEGGEQFF

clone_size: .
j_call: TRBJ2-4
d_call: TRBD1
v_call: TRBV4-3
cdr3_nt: TGCGCCAGCAGCCAAGATAGGACAGGGGCAAACAGTCAGTACTTC
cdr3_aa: CASSQDRTGANSQYF

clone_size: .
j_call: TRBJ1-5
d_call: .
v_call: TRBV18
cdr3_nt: TGTGCCAGCTCCTTAACGGTTCTACAGGGCGACCTATATAGCAATCAGCCCCAGCATTTT
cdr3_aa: CASSLTVLQGDLYSNQPQHF

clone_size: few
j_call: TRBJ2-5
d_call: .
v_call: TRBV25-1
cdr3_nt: TGTGCCAGCAGTGAGGGTAGCGGCCGCGAGATGGAGACCCAGTACTTC
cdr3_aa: CASSEGSGREMETQYF

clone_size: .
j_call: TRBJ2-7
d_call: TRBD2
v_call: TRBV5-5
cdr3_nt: TGTGCCAGCAGCCTAGCGGTCTCCTACGAGCAGTACTTC
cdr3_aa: CASSLAVSYEQYF

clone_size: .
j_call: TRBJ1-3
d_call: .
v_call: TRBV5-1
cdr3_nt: TGCGCCAGCAGCTTGGCCCAAGCTTCTGGAAACACCATATATTTT
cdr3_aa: CASSLAQASGNTIYF

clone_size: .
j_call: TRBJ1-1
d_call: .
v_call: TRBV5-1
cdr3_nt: TGCGCCAGCAGGGGAGGGGGCACTGAAGCTTTCTTT
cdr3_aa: CASRGGGTEAFF

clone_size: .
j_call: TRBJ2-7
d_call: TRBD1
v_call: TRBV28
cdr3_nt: TGTGCCAGCAGTCGGACAGGGGGCTCCTACGAGCAGTACTTC
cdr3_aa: CASSRTGGSYEQYF

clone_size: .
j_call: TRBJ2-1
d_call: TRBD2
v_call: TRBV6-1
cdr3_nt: TGTGCCAGCAAAATGGACGGGGGGGCCTACAATGAGCAGTTCTTC
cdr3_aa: CASKMDGGAYNEQFF

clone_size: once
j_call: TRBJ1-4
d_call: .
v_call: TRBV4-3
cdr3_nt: TGCGCCAGCAGCCAAGAATTCAGGGGTGGTTATGAAAAACTGTTTTTT
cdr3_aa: CASSQEFRGGYEKLFF

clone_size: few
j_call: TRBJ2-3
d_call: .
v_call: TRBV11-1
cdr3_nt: TGTGCCAGCAGCTTTCGCCTACTGACAGATACGCAGTATTTT
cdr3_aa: CASSFRLLTDTQYF

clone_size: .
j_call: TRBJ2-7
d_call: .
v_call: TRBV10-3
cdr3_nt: TGTGCCATCAGTGATGAGCCGGGGATCTACGAGCAGTACTTC
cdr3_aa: CAISDEPGIYEQYF

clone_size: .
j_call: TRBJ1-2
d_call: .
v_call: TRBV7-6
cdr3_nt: TGTGCCAGCGGCTTAGGGCAAAACTATGGCTACACCTTC
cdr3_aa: CASGLGQNYGYTF